This TCR beta chain was sequenced in a study of CD4 T cells in relation to SARS-CoV-2 and coronaviruses. Study information: After roughly 11 days of antigen culture, PBMC TCR beta CDR3s were sequenced. The negative reference was HIV-1 Nef peptide pool or peptide-free culture. General study findings and limits: Pre-pandemic and post-infection samples never came from the same donor.

V was shortened by 7 bases and J by 6 bases, with 15 bases between the two germline ends. Per the germline V gene, CDR1 is SQVTM and CDR2 is ANQGSEA. The CDR3 sequence is 12 residues long. About this clone itself: As yet, its antigen is unknown.

The unexposed donors gave CD4+ T cells in about 2010-2019, prior to COVID-19. Isolation of CD4+ T cells took place after 10 days in culture. As cell numbers allowed, unexposed-donor CD4+ T cells faced SARS-CoV-2 S/N and four cold-coronavirus spikes. Assay: immunoSEQ multiplex PCR; the TCRdb copy retains only in-frame clones and omits some. The sample lists around 25,000 clones, roughly 82% occurring once. The V and J genes are TRBV29-1 and TRBJ1-1; D is possibly TRBD1 (6 bases). The receptor was derived from a human donor in good health. The material sequenced was CD4+ T cells from PBMCs, cultured in vitro. The DNA of the CDR3 is TGCAGCGCTGTACAGGGTATACCTGAAGCTTTCTTT. It codes for CSAVQGIPEAFF.